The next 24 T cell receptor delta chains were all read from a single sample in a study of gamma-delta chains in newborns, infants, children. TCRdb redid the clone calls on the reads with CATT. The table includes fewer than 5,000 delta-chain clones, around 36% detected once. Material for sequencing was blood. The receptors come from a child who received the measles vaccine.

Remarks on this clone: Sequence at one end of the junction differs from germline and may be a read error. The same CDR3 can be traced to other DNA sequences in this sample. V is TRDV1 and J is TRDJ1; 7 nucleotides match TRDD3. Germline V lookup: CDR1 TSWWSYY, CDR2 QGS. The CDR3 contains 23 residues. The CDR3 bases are TGTGCCCTTGGGGAATGGATAGGGTTTTTTAGGCTTCGGGGAGTGGGGGAGGCCGATAAACTCATCTTT. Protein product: CALGEWIGFFRLRGVGEADKLIF.

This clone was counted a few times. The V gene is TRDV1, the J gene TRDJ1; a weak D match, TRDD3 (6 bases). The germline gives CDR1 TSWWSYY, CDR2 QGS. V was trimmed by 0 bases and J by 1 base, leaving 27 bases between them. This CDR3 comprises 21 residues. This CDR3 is CALGELAPAGLRDGGTDKLIF. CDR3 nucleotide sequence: TGTGCTCTTGGGGAACTGGCGCCAGCAGGTCTCAGGGATGGGGGCACCGATAAACTCATCTTT.

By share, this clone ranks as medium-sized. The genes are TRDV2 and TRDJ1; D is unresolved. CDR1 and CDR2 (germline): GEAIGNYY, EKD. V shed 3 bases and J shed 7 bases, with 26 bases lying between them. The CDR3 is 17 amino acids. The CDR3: CACDWTYLLAIPIKLIF. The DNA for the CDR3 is TGTGCCTGTGACTGGACATATCTACTTGCAATACCGATTAAACTCATCTTT.

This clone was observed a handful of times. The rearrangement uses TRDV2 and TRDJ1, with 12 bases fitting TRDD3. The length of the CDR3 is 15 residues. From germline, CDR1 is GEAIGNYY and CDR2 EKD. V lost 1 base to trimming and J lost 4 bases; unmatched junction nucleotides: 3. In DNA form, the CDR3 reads TGTGCCTGTGACACGGCCTGGGGGATACGCGATAAACTCATCTTT. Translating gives CACDTAWGIRDKLIF.

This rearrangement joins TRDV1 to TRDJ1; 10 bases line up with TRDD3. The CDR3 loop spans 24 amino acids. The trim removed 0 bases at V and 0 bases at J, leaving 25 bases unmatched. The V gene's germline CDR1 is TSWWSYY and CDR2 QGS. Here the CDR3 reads CALGELLGRRRYWGIRLDTDKLIF. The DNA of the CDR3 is TGTGCTCTTGGGGAACTCCTAGGGCGAAGACGGTACTGGGGGATCCGGTTGGACACCGATAAACTCATCTTT.

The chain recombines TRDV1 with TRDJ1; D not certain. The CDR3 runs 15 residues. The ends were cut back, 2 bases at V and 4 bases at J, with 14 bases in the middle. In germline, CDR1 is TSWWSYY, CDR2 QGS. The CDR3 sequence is CALGENTLLLDKLIF. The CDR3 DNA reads TGTGCTCTTGGGGAAAACACCTTGCTACTCGATAAACTCATCTTT.

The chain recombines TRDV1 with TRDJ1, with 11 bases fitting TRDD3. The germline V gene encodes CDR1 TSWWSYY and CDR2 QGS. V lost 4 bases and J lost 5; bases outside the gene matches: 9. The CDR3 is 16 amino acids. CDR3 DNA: TGTGCTCTTGGGGTATCAGAGTGGGGGATACGGGATAAACTCATCTTT. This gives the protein CALGVSEWGIRDKLIF.

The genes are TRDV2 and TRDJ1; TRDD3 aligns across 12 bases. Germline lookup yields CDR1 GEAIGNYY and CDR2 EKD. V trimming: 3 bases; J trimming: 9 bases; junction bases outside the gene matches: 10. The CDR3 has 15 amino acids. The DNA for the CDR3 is TGTGCCTGTGACCACCTCTGGGGGATACGCGAGGAACTCATCTTT. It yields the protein CACDHLWGIREELIF.

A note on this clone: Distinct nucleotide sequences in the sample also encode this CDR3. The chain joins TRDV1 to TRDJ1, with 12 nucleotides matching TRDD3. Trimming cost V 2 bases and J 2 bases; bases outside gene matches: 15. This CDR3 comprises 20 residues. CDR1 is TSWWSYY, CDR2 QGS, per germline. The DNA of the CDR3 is TGTGCTCTTGGGGAAGGGCGATACTGGGGGATACTGGGAGGGACCGATAAACTCATCTTT. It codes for CALGEGRYWGILGGTDKLIF.

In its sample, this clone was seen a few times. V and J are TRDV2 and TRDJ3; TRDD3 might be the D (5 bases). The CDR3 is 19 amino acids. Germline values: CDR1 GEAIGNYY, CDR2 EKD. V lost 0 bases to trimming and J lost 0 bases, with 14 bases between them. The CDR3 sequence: CACDTGGLLSSWDTRQMFF. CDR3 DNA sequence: TGTGCCTGTGACACCGGGGGGCTTTTAAGCTCCTGGGACACCCGACAGATGTTTTTC.

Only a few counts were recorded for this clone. CDR3 in amino acids: CAVTLCPNWPTDKLIF. The CDR3 DNA is TGTGCTGTAACACTTTGCCCAAACTGGCCTACCGATAAACTCATCTTT. The chain employs TRDV1 and TRDJ1, with D tentatively TRDD3 (5 bases). V was shortened by 11 bases and J by 2 bases, with 24 bases between the two germline ends. This CDR3 spans 16 amino acids. The germline V gene encodes CDR1 TSWWSYY and CDR2 QGS.

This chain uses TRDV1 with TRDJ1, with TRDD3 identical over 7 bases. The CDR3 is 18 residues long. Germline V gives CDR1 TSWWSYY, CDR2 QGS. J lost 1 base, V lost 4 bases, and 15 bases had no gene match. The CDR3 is CALGGLRYWGSATDKLIF. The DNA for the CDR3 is TGTGCTCTTGGGGGGCTACGATACTGGGGTTCAGCCACCGATAAACTCATCTTT.

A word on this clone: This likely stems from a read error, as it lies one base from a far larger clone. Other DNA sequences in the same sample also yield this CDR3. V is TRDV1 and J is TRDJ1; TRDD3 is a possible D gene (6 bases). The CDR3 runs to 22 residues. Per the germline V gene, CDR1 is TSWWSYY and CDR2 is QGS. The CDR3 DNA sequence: TGTGCTCTTGGGGAACTGCCCTACCCTTACTGGCTGGGGTACGGGTACACTGATAAACTCATCTTT. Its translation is CALGELPYPYWLGYGYTDKLIF.

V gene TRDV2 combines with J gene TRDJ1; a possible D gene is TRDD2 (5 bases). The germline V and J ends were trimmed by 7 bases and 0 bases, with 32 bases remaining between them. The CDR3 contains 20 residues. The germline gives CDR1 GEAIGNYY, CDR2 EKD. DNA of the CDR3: TGTGCCTGGGGCCGCTCGGACCCGCGTCACTTCCAGTACAACACCGATAAACTCATCTTT. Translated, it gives CAWGRSDPRHFQYNTDKLIF.

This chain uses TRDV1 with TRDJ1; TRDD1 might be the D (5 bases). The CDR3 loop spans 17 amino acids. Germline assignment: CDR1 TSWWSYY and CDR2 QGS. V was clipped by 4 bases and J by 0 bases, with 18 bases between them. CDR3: CALGAQTYAKYTDKLIF. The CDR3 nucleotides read TGTGCTCTTGGGGCACAAACCTATGCGAAATACACCGATAAACTCATCTTT.

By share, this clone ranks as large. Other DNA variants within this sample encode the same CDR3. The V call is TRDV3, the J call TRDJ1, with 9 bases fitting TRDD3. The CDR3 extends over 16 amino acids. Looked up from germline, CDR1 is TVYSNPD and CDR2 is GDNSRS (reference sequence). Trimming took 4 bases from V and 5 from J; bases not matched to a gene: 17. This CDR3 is CACYEGTGGPGDKLIF. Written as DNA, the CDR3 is TGTGCCTGCTACGAGGGTACTGGGGGACCGGGGGATAAACTCATCTTT.

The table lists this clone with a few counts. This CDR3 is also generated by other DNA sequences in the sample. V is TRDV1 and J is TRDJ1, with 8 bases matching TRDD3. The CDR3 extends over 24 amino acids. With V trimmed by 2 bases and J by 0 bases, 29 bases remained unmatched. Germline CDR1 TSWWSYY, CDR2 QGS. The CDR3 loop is CALGESLAGRGTGGSFTYTDKLIF. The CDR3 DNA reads TGTGCTCTTGGGGAATCCCTCGCTGGTCGGGGTACTGGGGGTTCCTTTACCTACACCGATAAACTCATCTTT.

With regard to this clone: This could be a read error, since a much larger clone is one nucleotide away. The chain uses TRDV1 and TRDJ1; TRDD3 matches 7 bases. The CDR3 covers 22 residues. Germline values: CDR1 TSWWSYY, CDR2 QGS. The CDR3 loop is CALEELSQLRYLLGSYTDKLIF. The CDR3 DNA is TGTGCTCTTGAGGAACTATCCCAACTTCGTTATCTACTGGGGTCGTACACCGATAAACTCATCTTT.

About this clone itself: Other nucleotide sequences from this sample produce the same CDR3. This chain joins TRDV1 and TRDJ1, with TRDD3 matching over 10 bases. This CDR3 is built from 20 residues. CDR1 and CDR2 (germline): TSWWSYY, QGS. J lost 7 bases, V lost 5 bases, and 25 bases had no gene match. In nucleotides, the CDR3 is TGTGCTCTTGGGAGAAGGCCTTCGGCTTTCGGGGGATACGAATCAGCTAAACTCATCTTT. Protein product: CALGRRPSAFGGYESAKLIF.

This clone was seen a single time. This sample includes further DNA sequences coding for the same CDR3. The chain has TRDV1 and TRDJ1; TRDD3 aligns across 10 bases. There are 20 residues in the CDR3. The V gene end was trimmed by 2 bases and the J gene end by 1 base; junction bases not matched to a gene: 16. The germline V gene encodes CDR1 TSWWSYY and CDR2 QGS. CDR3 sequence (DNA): TGTGCTCTTGGGGAATTCCTACGGCTTGGAGGGGGATACGGCACCGATAAACTCATCTTT. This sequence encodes CALGEFLRLGGGYGTDKLIF.

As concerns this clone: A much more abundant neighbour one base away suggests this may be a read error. The chain's CDR3 is CACDPLLTGGSSSWDTRQMFF. The DNA of the CDR3 is TGTGCCTGTGACCCCTTACTTACTGGGGGATCTAGCTCCTGGGACACCCGACAGATGTTTTTC. The V call is TRDV2, the J call TRDJ3, with 10 bases fitting TRDD3. Per germline, CDR1 GEAIGNYY and CDR2 EKD. The CDR3 consists of 21 residues. V lost 3 bases to trimming and J lost 0 bases; unmatched junction nucleotides: 13.

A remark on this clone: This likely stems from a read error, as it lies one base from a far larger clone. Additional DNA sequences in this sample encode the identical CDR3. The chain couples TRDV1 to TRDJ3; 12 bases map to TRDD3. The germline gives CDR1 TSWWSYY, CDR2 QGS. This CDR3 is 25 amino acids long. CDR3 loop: CALGERGTLHWGILQSSWDTRQMFF. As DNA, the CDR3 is TGTGCTCTTGGGGAAAGGGGCACCCTACACTGGGGGATACTTCAAAGCTCCTGGGACACCCGACAGATGTTCTTC.

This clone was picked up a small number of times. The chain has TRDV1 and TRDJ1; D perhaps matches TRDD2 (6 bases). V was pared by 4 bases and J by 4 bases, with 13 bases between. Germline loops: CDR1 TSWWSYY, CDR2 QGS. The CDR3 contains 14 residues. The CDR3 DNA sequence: TGTGCTCTTGGGGGCCCCTTCCCCGTCGATAAACTCATCTTT. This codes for CALGGPFPVDKLIF.

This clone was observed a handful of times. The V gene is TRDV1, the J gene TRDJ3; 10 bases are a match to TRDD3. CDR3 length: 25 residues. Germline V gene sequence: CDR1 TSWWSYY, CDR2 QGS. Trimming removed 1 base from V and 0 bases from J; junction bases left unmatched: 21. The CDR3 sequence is CALGEPNRTAFHRGIRSWDTRQMFF. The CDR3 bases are TGTGCTCTTGGGGAACCAAATCGAACGGCCTTCCACCGGGGGATACGCTCCTGGGACACCCGACAGATGTTTTTC.